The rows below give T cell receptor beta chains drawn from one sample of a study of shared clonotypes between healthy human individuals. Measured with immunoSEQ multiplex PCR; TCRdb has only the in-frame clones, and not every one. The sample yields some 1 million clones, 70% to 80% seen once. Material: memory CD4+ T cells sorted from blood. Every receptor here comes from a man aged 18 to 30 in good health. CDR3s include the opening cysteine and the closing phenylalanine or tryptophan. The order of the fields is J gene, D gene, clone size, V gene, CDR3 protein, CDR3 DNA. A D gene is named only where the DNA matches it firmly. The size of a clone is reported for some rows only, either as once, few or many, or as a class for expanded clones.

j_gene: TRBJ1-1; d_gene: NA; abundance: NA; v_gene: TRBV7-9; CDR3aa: CASSLGPQNTEAFF; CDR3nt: TGTGCCAGCAGCTTAGGACCGCAGAACACTGAAGCTTTCTTT
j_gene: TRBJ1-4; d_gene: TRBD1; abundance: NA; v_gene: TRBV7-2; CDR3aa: CASSYGGGAEKLFF; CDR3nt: TGTGCCAGCAGCTATGGAGGGGGCGCTGAAAAACTGTTTTTT
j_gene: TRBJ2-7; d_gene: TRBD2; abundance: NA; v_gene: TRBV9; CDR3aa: CASSPLAVGEQYF; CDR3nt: TGTGCCAGCAGCCCGCTAGCGGTCGGCGAGCAGTACTTC
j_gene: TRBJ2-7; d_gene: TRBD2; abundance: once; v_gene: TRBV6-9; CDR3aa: CAPPGGGRGYEQYF; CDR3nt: TGTGCCCCCCCCGGTGGCGGGAGAGGCTACGAGCAGTACTTC
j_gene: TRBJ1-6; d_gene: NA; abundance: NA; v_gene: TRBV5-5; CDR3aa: CASSFAGAGDSPLHF; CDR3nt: TGTGCCAGCAGCTTCGCGGGGGCCGGGGATTCACCCCTCCACTTT
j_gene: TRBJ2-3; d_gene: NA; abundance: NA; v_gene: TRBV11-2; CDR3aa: CASSLDMGPPTDTQYF; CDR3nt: TGTGCCAGCAGCTTAGATATGGGGCCCCCCACAGATACGCAGTATTTT
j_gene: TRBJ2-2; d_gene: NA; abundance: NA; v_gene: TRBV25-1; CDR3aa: CASNTGPGELFF; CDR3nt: TGTGCCAGCAATACAGGGCCCGGGGAGCTGTTTTTT
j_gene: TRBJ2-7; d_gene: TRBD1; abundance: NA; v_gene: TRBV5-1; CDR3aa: CASSLDVTGVSEQYF; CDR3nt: TGCGCCAGCAGCTTGGACGTGACAGGGGTATCCGAGCAGTACTTC
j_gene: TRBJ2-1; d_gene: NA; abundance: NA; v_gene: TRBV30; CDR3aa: CAWGRRGLGFF; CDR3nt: TGTGCCTGGGGTAGGCGGGGTCTGGGGTTCTTC
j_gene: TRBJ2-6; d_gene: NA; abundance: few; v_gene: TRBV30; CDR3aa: CAWSLPRTAGANVLTF; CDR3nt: TGTGCCTGGAGCCTCCCTAGGACAGCTGGGGCCAACGTCCTGACTTTC
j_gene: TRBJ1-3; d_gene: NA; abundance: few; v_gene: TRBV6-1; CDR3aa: CASRQTGNTIYF; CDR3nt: TGTGCCAGCAGACAGACTGGAAACACCATATATTTT
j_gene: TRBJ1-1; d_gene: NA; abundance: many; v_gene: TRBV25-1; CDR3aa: CASRTGNTEAFF; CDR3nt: TGTGCCAGCAGGACCGGGAACACTGAAGCTTTCTTT
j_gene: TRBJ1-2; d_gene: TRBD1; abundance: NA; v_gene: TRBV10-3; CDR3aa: CATSDRANYGYTF; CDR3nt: TGTGCCACCTCGGACAGGGCCAACTATGGCTACACCTTC
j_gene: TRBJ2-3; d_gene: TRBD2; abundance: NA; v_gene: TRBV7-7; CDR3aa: CASTAYSLAGTDTQYF; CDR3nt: TGTGCTAGCACCGCTTATTCCCTAGCGGGAACAGATACGCAGTATTTT
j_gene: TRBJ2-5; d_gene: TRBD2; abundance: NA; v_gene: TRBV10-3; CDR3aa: CAISSNSGRVGETQYF; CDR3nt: TGTGCCATCAGTTCGAATAGCGGGAGAGTTGGAGAGACCCAGTACTTC
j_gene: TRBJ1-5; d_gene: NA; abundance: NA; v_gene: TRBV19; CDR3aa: CASSPPGDNQPQHF; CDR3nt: TGTGCCAGCTCCCCCCCCGGAGACAATCAGCCCCAGCATTTT
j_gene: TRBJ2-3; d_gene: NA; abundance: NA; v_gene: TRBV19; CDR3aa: CASSLSPGADTQYF; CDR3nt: TGTGCCAGTAGTCTCAGCCCTGGAGCGGATACGCAGTATTTT
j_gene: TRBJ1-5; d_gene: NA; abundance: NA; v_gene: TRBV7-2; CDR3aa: CASSLDGRGTQPQHF; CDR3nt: TGTGCCAGCAGCTTAGATGGCAGGGGAACTCAGCCCCAGCATTTT
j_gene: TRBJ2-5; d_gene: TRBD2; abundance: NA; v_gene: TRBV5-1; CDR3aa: CASAISGTSGETQYF; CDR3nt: TGCGCCAGCGCAATCTCGGGGACTAGCGGTGAGACCCAGTACTTC
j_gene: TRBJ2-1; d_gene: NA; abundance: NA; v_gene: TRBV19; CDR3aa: CASSPGGPRTYNEQFF; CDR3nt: TGTGCCAGTAGTCCGGGCGGGCCTAGGACCTACAATGAGCAGTTCTTC
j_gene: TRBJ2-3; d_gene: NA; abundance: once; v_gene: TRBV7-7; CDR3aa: CASSPTGVDTQYF; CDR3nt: TGTGCTAGCAGCCCGACAGGAGTAGATACGCAGTATTTT
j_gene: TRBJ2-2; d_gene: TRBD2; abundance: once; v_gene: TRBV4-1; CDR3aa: CASSQLGLAGGPYGELFF; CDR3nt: TGCGCCAGCAGCCAACTGGGACTAGCGGGGGGGCCGTACGGGGAGCTGTTTTTT
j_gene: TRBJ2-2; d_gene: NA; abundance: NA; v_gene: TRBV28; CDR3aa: CASDRGNTGELFF; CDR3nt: TGTGCCAGCGATAGGGGGAACACCGGGGAGCTGTTTTTT
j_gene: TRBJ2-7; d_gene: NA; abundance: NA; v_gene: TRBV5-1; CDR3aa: CASSLNFRYEQYF; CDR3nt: TGCGCCAGCAGCTTGAACTTCCGGTACGAGCAGTACTTC
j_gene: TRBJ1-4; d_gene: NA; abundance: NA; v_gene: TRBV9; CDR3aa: CASSFRGLTNEKLFF; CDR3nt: TGTGCCAGCAGCTTTAGGGGTTTGACTAATGAAAAACTGTTTTTT
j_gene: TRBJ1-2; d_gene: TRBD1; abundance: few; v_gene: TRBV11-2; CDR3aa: CASSSSDRGNYGYTF; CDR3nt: TGTGCCAGCAGCTCGAGCGACAGGGGTAACTATGGCTACACCTTC
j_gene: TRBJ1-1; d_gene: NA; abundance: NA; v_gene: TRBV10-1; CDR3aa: CASSPSRGDTEAFF; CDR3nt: TGCGCCAGCAGTCCGAGTCGTGGGGACACTGAAGCTTTCTTT
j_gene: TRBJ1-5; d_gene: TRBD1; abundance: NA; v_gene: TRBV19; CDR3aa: CASSSGGLSNQPQHF; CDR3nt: TGTGCCAGTAGCTCAGGGGGTCTCAGCAATCAGCCCCAGCATTTT
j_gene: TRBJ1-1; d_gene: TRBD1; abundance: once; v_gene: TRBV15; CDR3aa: CATSVGQMNTEAFF; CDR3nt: TGTGCCACCAGCGTGGGACAGATGAACACTGAAGCTTTCTTT
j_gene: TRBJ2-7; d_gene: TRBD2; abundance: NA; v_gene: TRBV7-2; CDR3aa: CASSPPPASGRARYEQYF; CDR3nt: TGTGCCAGCAGCCCCCCTCCCGCTAGCGGGAGGGCCAGATACGAGCAGTACTTC
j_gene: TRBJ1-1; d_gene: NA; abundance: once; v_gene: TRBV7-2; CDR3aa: CASSLKDYTEAFF; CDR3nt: TGTGCCAGCAGCTTAAAGGATTACACTGAAGCTTTCTTT
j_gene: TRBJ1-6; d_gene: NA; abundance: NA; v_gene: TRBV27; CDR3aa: CASSPGIGTYNSPLHF; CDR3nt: TGTGCCAGCAGTCCCGGAATCGGGACCTATAATTCACCCCTCCACTTT
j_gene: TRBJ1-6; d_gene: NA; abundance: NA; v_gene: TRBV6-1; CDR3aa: CASSEAYSSYNSPLHF; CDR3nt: TGTGCCAGCAGTGAGGCCTATAGCTCCTATAATTCACCCCTCCACTTT
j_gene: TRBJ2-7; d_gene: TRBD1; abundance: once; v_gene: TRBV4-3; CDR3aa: CASSQETGVTYEQYF; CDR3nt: TGCGCCAGCAGCCAAGAGACAGGGGTTACTTACGAGCAGTACTTC
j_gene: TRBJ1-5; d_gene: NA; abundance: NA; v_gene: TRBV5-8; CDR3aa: CASSPGVERQSNQPQHF; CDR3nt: TGTGCCAGCAGCCCCGGGGTTGAGAGACAGAGCAATCAGCCCCAGCATTTT
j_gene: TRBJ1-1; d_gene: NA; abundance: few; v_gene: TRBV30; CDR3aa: CAWSAGRTEAFF; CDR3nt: TGTGCCTGGAGTGCCGGGAGGACTGAAGCTTTCTTT
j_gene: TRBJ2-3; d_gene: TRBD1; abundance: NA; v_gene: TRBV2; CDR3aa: CASSVQGATDTQYF; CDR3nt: TGTGCCAGCAGTGTACAGGGGGCAACAGATACGCAGTATTTT
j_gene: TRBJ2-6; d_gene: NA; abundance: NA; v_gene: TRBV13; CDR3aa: CASSRTAGANVLTF; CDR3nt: TGTGCCAGCAGCCGTACGGCCGGGGCCAACGTCCTGACTTTC
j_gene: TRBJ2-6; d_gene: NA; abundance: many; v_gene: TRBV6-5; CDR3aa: CASSYSSLSGANVLTF; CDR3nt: TGTGCCAGCAGTTACTCGTCACTCTCTGGGGCCAACGTCCTGACTTTC
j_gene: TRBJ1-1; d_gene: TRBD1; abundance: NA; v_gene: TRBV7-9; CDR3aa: CASSPGQGKAFF; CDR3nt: TGTGCCAGCAGCCCGGGACAGGGGAAAGCTTTCTTT
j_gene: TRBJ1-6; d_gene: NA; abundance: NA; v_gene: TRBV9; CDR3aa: CASSKDSRGDSPLHF; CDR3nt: TGTGCCAGCAGCAAGGACAGCCGAGGGGATTCACCCCTCCACTTT
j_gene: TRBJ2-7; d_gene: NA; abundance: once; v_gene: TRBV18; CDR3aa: CASLPGRGSYEQYF; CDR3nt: TGTGCCAGCTTACCGGGCCGGGGATCCTACGAGCAGTACTTC
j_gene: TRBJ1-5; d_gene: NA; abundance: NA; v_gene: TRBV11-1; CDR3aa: CASSRGSNQPQHF; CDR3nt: TGTGCCAGCAGCCGAGGAAGCAATCAGCCCCAGCATTTT
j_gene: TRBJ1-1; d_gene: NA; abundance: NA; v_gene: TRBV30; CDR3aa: CAWSVGANTEAFF; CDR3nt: TGTGCCTGGAGTGTAGGGGCCAACACTGAAGCTTTCTTT
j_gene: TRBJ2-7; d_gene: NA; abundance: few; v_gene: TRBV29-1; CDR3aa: CSVSETYEQYF; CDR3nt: TGCAGCGTTTCAGAGACCTACGAGCAGTACTTC
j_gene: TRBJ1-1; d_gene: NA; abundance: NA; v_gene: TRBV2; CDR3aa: CASSEKMLNTEAFF; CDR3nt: TGTGCCAGCAGTGAAAAGATGCTGAACACTGAAGCTTTCTTT
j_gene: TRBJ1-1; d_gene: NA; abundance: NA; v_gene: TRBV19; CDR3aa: CASSKGAWGTEAFF; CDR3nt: TGTGCCAGTAGTAAAGGGGCTTGGGGAACTGAAGCTTTCTTT
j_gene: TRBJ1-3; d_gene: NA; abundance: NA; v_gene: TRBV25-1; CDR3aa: CASNGVGNTIYF; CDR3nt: TGTGCCAGCAACGGGGTAGGAAACACCATATATTTT
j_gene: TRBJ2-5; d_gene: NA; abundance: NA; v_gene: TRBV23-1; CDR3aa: CARPRAPETQYF; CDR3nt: TGCGCCAGACCCAGAGCCCCAGAGACCCAGTACTTC
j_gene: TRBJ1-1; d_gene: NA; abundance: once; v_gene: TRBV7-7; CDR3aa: CASSLGTSSHAFF; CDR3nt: TGTGCTAGCAGCTTGGGGACAAGCTCGCATGCTTTCTTT